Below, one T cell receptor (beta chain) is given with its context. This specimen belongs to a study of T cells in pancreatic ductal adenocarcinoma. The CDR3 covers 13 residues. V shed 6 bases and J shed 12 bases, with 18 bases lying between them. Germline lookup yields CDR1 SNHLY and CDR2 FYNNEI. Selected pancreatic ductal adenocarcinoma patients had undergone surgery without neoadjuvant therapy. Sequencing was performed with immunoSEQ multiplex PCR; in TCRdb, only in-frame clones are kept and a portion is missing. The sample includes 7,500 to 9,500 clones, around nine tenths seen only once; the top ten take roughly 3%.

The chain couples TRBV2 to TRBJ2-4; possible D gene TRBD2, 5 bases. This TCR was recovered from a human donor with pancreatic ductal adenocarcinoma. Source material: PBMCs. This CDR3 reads CASSGITNKGQYF. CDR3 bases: TGTGCCAGCAGCGGGATAACGAATAAGGGTCAGTACTTC.